These 13 T cell receptor beta chains came from one sample sequenced in a study of regulatory T cells in long-lasting Graves disease. Regarding time point: newly diagnosed GD, antithyroid drugs for less than 3 months. PBMC RNA served as the TCR library source. CDR3-region Arm-PCR and iRepertoire HTBI primers produced the TCR beta libraries. TCRdb used MiXCR to reprocess the multiplex PCR reads, holding one entry per CDR3 protein. The data contain 350,000 to 500,000 distinct CDR3 sequences, about a sixth of them singletons. The same sample was also studied in work on T cells in Graves' hyperthyroidism and ophthalmopathy.

The specimen was peripheral blood mononuclear cells (PBMCs), collected at new diagnosis, from a patient treated with antithyroid drugs. Receptor source: a woman under 30 with Graves disease.

This clonotype was counted ten times or more. The chain is built from TRBV3-1 and TRBJ2-3; D is possibly TRBD1 (6 bases). The CDR3 sequence is 15 residues long. CDR1 and CDR2 (germline): LGHDT, YNNKEL (reference sequence). V was pared by 1 base and J by 4 bases, with 12 bases between. CDR3 bases: TGTGCCAGCAGCCAAGCTGTGGGGGCCCCAGATACGCAGTATTTT. This sequence encodes CASSQAVGAPDTQYF.

The chain recombines TRBV6-5 with TRBJ2-1; D is unresolved. Germline CDR1 is MNHEY and CDR2 is SVGAGI. This CDR3 is built from 13 residues. V gave up 2 bases and J gave up 5 bases, with 7 bases separating them. CDR3 residues: CASSYAVNNEQFF. The CDR3 DNA reads TGTGCCAGCAGTTACGCAGTAAACAATGAGCAGTTCTTC.

The table lists this clonotype with many counts. The chain uses TRBV27 and TRBJ1-1; no clear D. V dropped 2 bases and J dropped 1 base, with 11 bases sitting between them. CDR3 size: 15 residues. Germline loops: CDR1 MNHEY, CDR2 SMNVEV (reference sequence). CDR3 DNA: TGTGCCAGCAGTTTACCTTTTGAGCCGAACACTGAAGCTTTCTTT. Amino acid sequence: CASSLPFEPNTEAFF.

This clonotype was found a few times. The chain couples TRBV30 to TRBJ2-2, with a possible D match to TRBD2 (5 bases). V was clipped by 1 base and J by 6 bases, with 18 bases between them. The CDR3 has 16 residues. Germline V gene sequence: CDR1 GTSNPN, CDR2 SVGIG (reference sequence). The CDR3 spells CAWSGRRGLRAGELFF. The CDR3 DNA follows: TGTGCCTGGAGTGGGCGTAGAGGGCTTAGGGCCGGGGAGCTGTTTTTT. Complete variable domain (other parts from reference TRBV30 and TRBJ2-2): SQTIHQWPATLVQPVGSPLSLECTVEGTSNPNLYWYRQAAGRGLQLLFYSVGIGQISSEVPQNLSASRPQDRQFILSSKKLLLSDSGFYLCAWSGRRGLRAGELFFGEGSRLTVL.

The chain has TRBV13 and TRBJ1-1, with D possibly being TRBD1 (5 bases). V was cut by 3 bases and J by 5 bases, with 13 bases left in between. The germline CDR1 and CDR2 sequences are PRHDT and FYEKMQ (reference sequence). The CDR3 contains 14 residues. The CDR3 protein is CASSFGGIGTEAFF. In nucleotides, the CDR3 is TGTGCCAGCAGCTTTGGGGGGATAGGGACTGAAGCTTTCTTT.

The chain combines TRBV6-1 with TRBJ2-7; 12 bases line up with TRBD2. In germline, CDR1 is MNHNS, CDR2 SASEGT. The CDR3 runs to 15 residues. The trim removed 10 bases at V and 2 bases at J, leaving 9 bases unmatched. The CDR3 DNA sequence: TGTGCCACTCTGACTAGCGGGAGACCAACCTACGAGCAGTACTTC. Amino acid sequence: CATLTSGRPTYEQYF.

J is TRBJ2-1 and V is TRBV12-3 or TRBV12-4; 13 positions match TRBD2. With V trimmed by 4 bases and J by 5 bases, 11 bases remained unmatched. This CDR3 has 18 amino acids. Here the CDR3 reads CASSSPGLAGIGDNEQFF. CDR3 coding DNA: TGTGCCAGCAGTTCCCCGGGACTAGCGGGGATCGGAGACAATGAGCAGTTCTTC.

This clonotype was picked up many times. The chain uses TRBV30 and TRBJ2-3; D not certain. The CDR3 covers 11 residues. Germline V gene data show CDR1 as GTSNPN and CDR2 as SVGIG (reference sequence). With 2 bases removed from V and 5 bases from J, the gap between germline ends came to 5 bases. This chain's CDR3 is CAWSPIDTQYF. Here the CDR3 DNA reads TGTGCCTGGAGTCCTATAGATACGCAGTATTTT.

This clonotype was counted ten times or more. The rearrangement uses TRBV30 and TRBJ2-1; D possibly matches TRBD1 or TRBD2 (5 bases each). V lost 5 bases and J lost 4, with 18 bases in between. The CDR3 runs to 15 residues. Germline V gene data show CDR1 as GTSNPN and CDR2 as SVGIG (reference sequence). This chain's CDR3 is CAWEGTFGVYNEQFF. CDR3 nucleotide sequence: TGTGCCTGGGAGGGGACCTTCGGGGTATACAATGAGCAGTTCTTC.

Many counts were recorded for this clonotype. The chain employs TRBV28 and TRBJ2-3; possible D gene TRBD2, 6 bases. The germline gives CDR1 MDHEN, CDR2 SYDVKM. The CDR3 sequence is 16 residues long. V was trimmed by 5 bases and J by 3 bases, leaving 18 bases between them. CDR3 sequence: CASSGPGGDGTDTQYF. The CDR3 DNA sequence: TGTGCCAGCAGTGGCCCAGGAGGGGACGGGACAGATACGCAGTATTTT.

This clonotype was seen many times. The rearrangement uses TRBV18 and TRBJ1-2; weak D call: TRBD1 (6 bases). In germline, CDR1 is KGHSH, CDR2 LQKENI. Trimming pared 4 bases from V and 3 bases from J, leaving 9 bases between. CDR3 length: 13 residues. The CDR3 spells CASSLDSYYGYTF. In nucleotides, the CDR3 is TGTGCCAGCTCACTGGACAGTTACTATGGCTACACCTTC. Combining the CDR3 with reference TRBV18 and TRBJ1-2 gives the whole variable domain NAGVMQNPRHLVRRRGQEARLRCSPMKGHSHVYWYRQLPEEGLKFMVYLQKENIIDESGMPKERFSAEFPKEGPSILRIQQVVRGDSAAYFCASSLDSYYGYTFGSGTRLTVV.

Concerning this clonotype: A much larger clone lies one base from this, so it may be a read error. This chain links TRBV5-1 with TRBJ2-1; tentatively, D is TRBD1 or TRBD2 (5 bases each). The closer fit of TRBJ2-4 to the DNA end suggests the J call may be wrong. This CDR3 is 15 amino acids long. Per germline, CDR1 SGHRS and CDR2 YFSETQ. Here the CDR3 reads CASGLDGTSKNIQYF. The CDR3 bases are TGCGCCAGCGGCTTGGACGGGACGTCCAAAAACATTCAGTACTTC.

The rearrangement links TRBV27 to TRBJ1-2; tentative D call: TRBD1 (5 bases). Germline values: CDR1 MNHEY, CDR2 SMNVEV (reference sequence). Deletions cut 3 bases from V and 4 bases from J, with 9 bases between. The CDR3 extends over 13 amino acids. The DNA for the CDR3 is TGTGCCAGCAGTTTGGGGGAAGGCTATGGCTACACCTTC. Residues: CASSLGEGYGYTF.